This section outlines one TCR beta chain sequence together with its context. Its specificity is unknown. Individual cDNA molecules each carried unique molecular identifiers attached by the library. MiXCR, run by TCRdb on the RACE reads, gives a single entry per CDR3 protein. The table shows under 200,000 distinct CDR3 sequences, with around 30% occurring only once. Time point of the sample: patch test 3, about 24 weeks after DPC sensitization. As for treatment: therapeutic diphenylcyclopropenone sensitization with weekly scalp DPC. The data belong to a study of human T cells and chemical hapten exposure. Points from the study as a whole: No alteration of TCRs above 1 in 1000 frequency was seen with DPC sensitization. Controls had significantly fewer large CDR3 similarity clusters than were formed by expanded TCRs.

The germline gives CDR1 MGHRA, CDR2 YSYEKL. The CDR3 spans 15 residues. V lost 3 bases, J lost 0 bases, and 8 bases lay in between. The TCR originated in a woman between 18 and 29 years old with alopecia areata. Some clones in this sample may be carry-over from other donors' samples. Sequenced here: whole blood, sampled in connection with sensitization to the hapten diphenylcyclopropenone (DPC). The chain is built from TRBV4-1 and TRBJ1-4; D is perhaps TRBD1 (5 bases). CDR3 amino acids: CASSHSRATNEKLFF. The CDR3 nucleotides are TGCGCCAGCAGCCATAGCAGGGCAACTAATGAAAAACTGTTTTTT.